Given below is one T cell receptor beta chain in context. The antigen remains unidentified. This specimen belongs to a study of blood T cells in healthy people across ages. Study-wide results and caveats: PBMCs that were unsorted prevented a conclusive naive versus antigen-experienced comparison.

Germline V gene lookup returns CDR1 SGHTA and CDR2 FQGTGA. The CDR3 has 14 amino acids. Trimming removed 5 bases from V and 7 bases from J; junction bases left unmatched: 6. The donors, all healthy, were Caucasians living in Russia, aged roughly 6 to 100. PCR was performed a second time for about 7 to 11 cycles using a sample-barcoded 5' primer and a J-beta primer mix. TCRdb re-derived calls from the 5' RACE reads in MiXCR, one entry per CDR3 protein. The sample carries some 560,000 distinct CDR3 sequences, about 27% recorded once. The sample also formed part of further work on T cells of mothers and their children.

The chain combines TRBV7-3 with TRBJ2-2; 8 positions agree with TRBD2. The receptor's source is a boy between 2 and 10 years old in good health. Sequencing was done on a sample of blood. As DNA, the CDR3 is TGTGCCAGCAGCACCGGACTAGCTGGCGGGGAGCTGTTTTTT. Translated: CASSTGLAGGELFF.